In its sample, the clone carrying this TCR beta chain was seen once. This record comes from a study of blood T cell repertoires in COVID-19. TCRdb keeps only in-frame clones here, not all; method: immunoSEQ multiplex PCR. The repertoire consists of about 160,000 clones, with around 80% occurring once and the leading ten covering roughly 9.5%. Germline assignment: CDR1 MNHNS and CDR2 SASEGT. This CDR3 has 15 residues. V shed 3 bases and J 3 bases; nucleotides not matched to a gene: 3. The chain employs TRBV6-1 and TRBJ2-2, with 8 bases that match TRBD1. The sequencing input was peripheral blood. The clonotype was recovered from an elderly woman with active or convalescent COVID-19. The CDR3 nucleotides are TGTGCCAGCAGTGACAGGGGGCCGTACACCGGGGAGCTGTTTTTT. This codes for CASSDRGPYTGELFF.